A single sample is the source of the 19 T cell receptor beta chains below, sequenced in a study of blood T cell repertoires in COVID-19. Some clones are missing from TCRdb's copy, which holds only in-frame ones; the method was immunoSEQ multiplex PCR. The sample has some 40,000 clones, approximately 78% seen once. Material for sequencing was peripheral blood. These receptors all stem from a man in his 70s with acute or convalescent COVID-19.

The V call is TRBV30, the J call TRBJ1-4; weak D call: TRBD1 (6 bases). Germline-derived CDR1 and CDR2 are GTSNPN and SVGIG (reference sequence). The V and J ends lost 5 bases and 6 bases respectively, with 13 bases between them. This CDR3 has 13 amino acids. The CDR3 spells CAWGTPPDEKLFF. CDR3 coding DNA: TGTGCCTGGGGGACACCTCCGGATGAAAAACTGTTTTTT. Complete variable domain (other parts from reference TRBV30 and TRBJ1-4): SQTIHQWPATLVQPVGSPLSLECTVEGTSNPNLYWYRQAAGRGLQLLFYSVGIGQISSEVPQNLSASRPQDRQFILSSKKLLLSDSGFYLCAWGTPPDEKLFFGSGTQLSVL.

This clone was detected only a few times. This chain joins TRBV14 and TRBJ2-1, with 7 positions matching TRBD1. The CDR3 is made up of 14 amino acids. Germline CDR1 is SGHDN and CDR2 is FVKESK. The trim removed 5 bases at V and 5 bases at J, leaving 6 bases unmatched. The CDR3 is CASSNYRGNNEQFF. Written as DNA, the CDR3 is TGTGCCAGCAGCAATTACAGGGGTAACAATGAGCAGTTCTTC.

This clone was recorded a few times. This CDR3 reads CASSPLPTGGCNQPQHF. In DNA, the CDR3 is TGTGCCAGCAGCCCCCTTCCCACAGGGGGATGCAATCAGCCCCAGCATTTT. The chain employs TRBV21-1 and TRBJ1-5; TRBD1 is the table's D call, not checked against the DNA. TRBV21-1 represents a pseudogene. The CDR3 length is 17 residues.

The J gene is TRBJ1-2, the V gene TRBV6-2 or TRBV6-3; 10 bases match TRBD1. The CDR3 spans 15 residues. V gave up 3 bases and J gave up 3 bases; unmatched junction bases: 4. Germline values: CDR1 MNHEY, CDR2 SVGEGT. CDR3 amino acids: CASSYSGQGDYGYTF. For the CDR3, the DNA is TGTGCCAGCAGTTATTCCGGACAGGGGGACTATGGCTACACCTTC.

The chain is built from TRBV5-6 and TRBJ2-2; possible D gene TRBD1, 5 bases. The CDR3 spans 14 residues. Germline CDR1 and CDR2: SGHDT and YYEEEE. Trimming removed 4 bases at V and 4 bases at J, with 11 bases between. The CDR3 DNA is TGTGCCAGCAGCCCGGACATTATCACCGGGGAGCTGTTTTTT. Translation: CASSPDIITGELFF.

The chain employs TRBV18 and TRBJ1-1; TRBD1 matches 7 bases. V was pared by 7 bases and J by 4 bases, with 6 bases of the junction left unmatched. This CDR3 has 13 residues. Germline V gives CDR1 KGHSH, CDR2 LQKENI. CDR3 region: CASFTGVGTEAFF. In nucleotides, the CDR3 is TGTGCCAGCTTCACAGGGGTGGGCACTGAAGCTTTCTTT.

The DNA for the CDR3 is TGTGCCAGCAGCTTACAAAGCAATCAGCCCCAGCATTTT. It yields the protein CASSLQSNQPQHF. J is TRBJ1-5 and V is TRBV5-8; D is unresolved. The V gene's germline CDR1 is SGHTS and CDR2 YDEGEE. This CDR3 comprises 13 residues. Trimming cost V 2 bases and J 1 base, with 4 bases left between them.

V is TRBV19 and J is TRBJ1-2, with 9 bases identical to TRBD1. Losses at the gene ends were 5 bases for V and 5 bases for J; bases not matched to a gene: 9. The germline V gene encodes CDR1 LNHDA and CDR2 SQIVND (reference sequence). This CDR3 region has 15 residues. DNA of the CDR3: TGTGCCAGTAGTCTCCTTGGGACAGGGAGGTATGGCTACACCTTC. It codes for CASSLLGTGRYGYTF.

V gene TRBV5-6 combines with J gene TRBJ2-7; 13 nucleotides line up with TRBD2. With V trimmed by 4 bases and J by 4 bases, 8 bases remained unmatched. The germline CDR1 and CDR2 sequences are SGHDT and YYEEEE. The CDR3 covers 16 residues. The DNA of the CDR3 is TGTGCCAGCAGCGTCGGACTAGCGGGGGATAGGTACGAGCAGTACTTC. As protein: CASSVGLAGDRYEQYF.

The V call is TRBV6-5, the J call TRBJ1-5; D gene uncertain. Between the trimmed V and J ends, which lost 2 bases and 1 base, there was a span of 12 bases. Germline lookup yields CDR1 MNHEY and CDR2 SVGAGI. This CDR3 spans 16 amino acids. The DNA of the CDR3 is TGTGCCAGCAGTTACAACCGGGGTCGAAGCAATCAGCCCCAGCATTTT. It translates to CASSYNRGRSNQPQHF.

The chain links TRBV30 to TRBJ1-2, with TRBD1 identical over 7 bases. From germline, CDR1 is GTSNPN and CDR2 SVGIG (reference sequence). The V gene end was trimmed by 5 bases and the J gene end by 4 bases; junction bases not matched to a gene: 10. The CDR3 extends over 14 amino acids. The CDR3 protein is CAWVKSDRSYGYTF. The DNA of the CDR3 is TGTGCCTGGGTCAAATCGGACAGGAGCTATGGCTACACCTTC.

The chain links TRBV9 to TRBJ1-4; 11 bases match TRBD1. Per the germline V gene, CDR1 is SGDLS and CDR2 is YYNGEE. V dropped 2 bases and J dropped 7; count of bases not matched to a gene: 4. This CDR3 is built from 15 residues. The chain's CDR3 is CASSVGTGGFEKLFF. The DNA of the CDR3 is TGTGCCAGCAGCGTTGGGACAGGGGGGTTTGAAAAACTGTTTTTT.

The chain employs TRBV4-1 and TRBJ1-2; 11 bases align to TRBD1. Germline assignment: CDR1 MGHRA and CDR2 YSYEKL. J lost 8 bases, V lost 5 bases, and 13 bases had no gene match. CDR3 length: 16 residues. The CDR3 is CASSGPGQGANGGYTF. For the CDR3, the DNA is TGCGCCAGCAGCGGTCCTGGACAGGGGGCGAATGGCGGCTACACCTTC.

V usage is TRBV19 and J usage is TRBJ1-1; D is uncertain. The germline V and J ends were trimmed by 6 bases and 1 base, with 24 bases remaining between them. The CDR3 spans 18 residues. Per germline, CDR1 LNHDA and CDR2 SQIVND (reference sequence). The CDR3, as DNA: TGTGCCAGTAGCCGCTTGGGAGGGCAACCTAAAAAGAACACTGAAGCTTTCTTT. The encoded protein is CASSRLGGQPKKNTEAFF.

J is TRBJ2-4 and V is TRBV30; 8 bases match TRBD1. The CDR3 totals 17 residues. V trimming: 0 bases; J trimming: 0 bases; junction bases outside the gene matches: 7. Germline lookup yields CDR1 GTSNPN and CDR2 SVGIG (reference sequence). The CDR3 here is CAWSVVAGGRAKNIQYF. For the CDR3, the DNA is TGTGCCTGGAGTGTAGTGGCAGGGGGCAGAGCCAAAAACATTCAGTACTTC. The whole variable domain, remainder taken from reference TRBV30 and TRBJ2-4, is SQTIHQWPATLVQPVGSPLSLECTVEGTSNPNLYWYRQAAGRGLQLLFYSVGIGQISSEVPQNLSASRPQDRQFILSSKKLLLSDSGFYLCAWSVVAGGRAKNIQYFGAGTRLSVL.

The gene calls are TRBV28 and TRBJ2-5; weak D call: TRBD2 (5 bases). Deletions cut 3 bases from V and 2 bases from J, with 22 bases between. The CDR3 length is 18 residues. CDR1 is MDHEN and CDR2 is SYDVKM in the germline V gene. In nucleotides, the CDR3 is TGTGCCAGCAGTTTTAGTGGCGAGACCGGTCGGGATCAAGAGACCCAGTACTTC. This encodes CASSFSGETGRDQETQYF. Full variable domain (remainder filled in from reference TRBV28 and TRBJ2-5): DVKVTQSSRYLVKRTGEKVFLECVQDMDHENMFWYRQDPGLGLRLIYFSYDVKMKEKGDIPEGYSVSREKKERFSLILESASTNQTSMYLCASSFSGETGRDQETQYFGPGTRLLVL.

Written as DNA, the CDR3 is TGTGCCAGCAGCTGGGGACTAGTGGCCTACGAGCAGTACTTC. Protein: CASSWGLVAYEQYF. The chain uses TRBV7-9 and TRBJ2-7, with 8 bases aligning to TRBD2. The CDR3 is 14 residues long. The V and J ends lost 4 bases and 2 bases, in that order; junction bases with no gene match: 4. The germline gives CDR1 SEHNR, CDR2 FQNEAQ (reference sequence).

The table lists this clone with a few counts. This chain connects TRBV7-2 to TRBJ1-3; D perhaps matches TRBD1 (6 bases). CDR1 is SGHTA and CDR2 is FQGNSA in the germline V gene. V shed 5 bases and J shed 7 bases, with 18 bases lying between them. The CDR3 runs 15 residues. The CDR3 DNA sequence: TGTGCCAGCAGCCATCCGGGACAACCCTGGAACACCATATATTTT. It encodes CASSHPGQPWNTIYF.

This clone has only a few counts. This chain connects TRBV11-2 to TRBJ2-7; 14 bases line up with TRBD2. Germline V lookup: CDR1 SGHAT, CDR2 FQNNGV. The junction had 2 bases not matched to a gene; V was cut back by 3 bases and J by 7 bases. The length of the CDR3 is 14 residues. CDR3 amino acids: CASSLRTSGREQYF. The CDR3 DNA sequence: TGTGCCAGCAGCTTGCGGACTAGCGGGAGGGAGCAGTACTTC.